Listed here is a single T cell receptor beta chain. No antigen is known for it. No quality values exist for individual bases; no much larger clone is one base distant. Each donor gave one peripheral blood draw, approximately 120 mL on average, collected into heparinised tubes. A BD FACSAria II and a panel including CD45RO, CCR7, CD25, CD127, CD95 and CD27 were used to sort naive, central memory, regulatory and stem cell-like memory CD4+ T cells. A purity above 98% was achieved for all sorted populations. PBMCs were isolated immediately by Lymphoprep density gradient centrifugation and stained directly without culture. To minimize batch effects, samples were stained and sorted in pairs, one healthy donor with one patient per experiment. The data were taken from a study of beta chain features in type 1 diabetes (dated by TCRdb to 2016 to 2019). Regarding the complete study: Mean age, gender distribution, total cell number and subset yield were not different between patients and healthy donors. The study compared the TCRB repertoires of sorted circulating CD4+ T cell subsets in recently diagnosed type 1 diabetes patients with those in matched healthy donors. Regulatory and stem cell-like memory subsets were isolated from only 8 patients and roughly eight healthy donors, whereas naive and central memory subsets came from all 28 donors. A total of roughly 98,000,000 sorted cells were examined across all samples, and a strong correlation was observed between cell number per subset and RNA yield. Study-level results and caveats: In all four CD4+ subsets, TCRB CDR3 length was moderately but significantly shorter in type 1 diabetes patients. PCR may preferentially amplify shorter templates, but because patient and control samples were amplified and corrected together, any resulting skew would affect both groups equally. Fewer insertions and more nucleotide deletions at VDJ recombination sites were observed in patients with type 1 diabetes, implying thymic rearrangement abnormalities. Because small numbers of individuals were included in the HLA sub-analyses, any influence of HLA type on TCRB rearrangement was left unresolved. Because cDNA was sequenced instead of genomic DNA, highly expressing activated cells could be over-represented, though the groups showed no difference in activation or CD3 levels. The naive, central memory and regulatory TCRB repertoires appeared to resemble one another more closely among patients than among healthy donors.

The entire amount of isolated RNA was reverse transcribed using the High Capacity cDNA Reverse Transcription Kit, so the sequenced TCRB transcripts were expressed ones. Naive, central memory and regulatory T cell samples underwent deep immunoSEQ sequencing, averaging around 3.6 million total reads per sample. After sorted cells were lysed in RLT buffer, RNA was extracted with DNase-treated RNeasy Micro or Mini kits, with the choice depending on cell number. To prevent cross-contamination, each cell subset was processed individually, whereas patient and healthy donor samples were processed jointly. Using the immunoSEQ multiplex PCR, TCRB sequences were amplified from cDNA into 87-bp fragments spanning the CDR3 region. Amplicons were sequenced on the Illumina HiSeq platform. In the original analysis: PCR bias was corrected computationally using synthetic template baselines, and reads within Hamming distance 2 were collapsed, with unmergeable singletons discarded. By aligning reads against IMGT, V, D and J genes, CDR3 length, and insertions or deletions at six rearrangement sites were assigned. Clonotype counts were normalized to sorted cell number within each subset before computing true diversity and Gini coefficients with the tcR R package. Repertoire sharing was quantified using the overlap coefficient calculated on TCRB nucleotide sequences. TCRdb took over this immuneACCESS table, retaining in-frame rearrangements with V and J assigned. Such tables are incomplete; in checked studies, under half of the missing clones stem from an unresolved V gene, and the remainder is unexplained. D and trimming come from the DNA, and the V and J calls and clone size come from that table. The sample records about 150,000 clones, 8.5% to 14% of which are singletons. The ten largest clones take up about 2.1% of the sample.

From V the trimming removes 5 bases and from J it removes 6 bases, while the gene matches leave 3 bases of the junction unaccounted for. CDR1 SGHTA and CDR2 FQGNSA were looked up in the germline V gene. The CDR3 has 12 amino acids, counting the end cysteine and phenylalanine. Only the CDR3 region is kept as DNA, spanning 36 bases read in frame from base 1. This TCR was recovered from a man younger than 30 in good health. Sequences were obtained from central memory CD4+ T cells from blood. The rearrangement combines TRBV7-2 with TRBJ2-5; the junction holds 7 bases that match TRBD1. The base sequence is TGTGCCAGCAGCCCGGACAGGAAGACCCAGTACTTC. It is translated as CASSPDRKTQYF.